This record looks at one T cell receptor beta chain sequence and its context. In the authors' methods: Reference gene primer amplification gave nucleated cell count estimates. Assay used: immunoSEQ multiplex PCR; TCRdb lists only in-frame clones, some missing. V and J calls plus clone size are reproduced from that table; the DNA served to infer D and trimming. The sample has 150,000 to 200,000 clones, around four fifths seen once; the top ten hold approximately 21%. Germline lookup yields CDR1 LNHDA and CDR2 SQIVND (reference sequence). V lost 1 base to trimming and J lost 0 bases, with 10 bases between them. The CDR3 spans 16 residues. This specimen comes from a study of blood T cell repertoires in COVID-19. Study at large: Collection of acute and convalescent COVID-19 samples took place in the United States, Italy and Spain. From T cells, B-cell-depleted T cells, or PBMCs came the material, which was cDNA or gDNA.

The sequence was obtained from a woman of 80 years or more with acute or convalescent COVID-19. The V gene is TRBV19, the J gene TRBJ1-5; possible D gene TRBD1, 5 bases. Sequencing was carried out using peripheral blood. Written as DNA, the CDR3 is TGTGCCAGTAGTATAGGCCCCAGGGCTAGCAATCAGCCCCAGCATTTT. It encodes CASSIGPRASNQPQHF. The full variable domain, in which reference TRBV19 and TRBJ1-5 provide the parts outside the CDR3, is DGGITQSPKYLFRKEGQNVTLSCEQNLNHDAMYWYRQDPGQGLRLIYYSQIVNDFQKGDIAEGYSVSREKKESFPLTVTSAQKNPTAFYLCASSIGPRASNQPQHFGDGTRLSIL.